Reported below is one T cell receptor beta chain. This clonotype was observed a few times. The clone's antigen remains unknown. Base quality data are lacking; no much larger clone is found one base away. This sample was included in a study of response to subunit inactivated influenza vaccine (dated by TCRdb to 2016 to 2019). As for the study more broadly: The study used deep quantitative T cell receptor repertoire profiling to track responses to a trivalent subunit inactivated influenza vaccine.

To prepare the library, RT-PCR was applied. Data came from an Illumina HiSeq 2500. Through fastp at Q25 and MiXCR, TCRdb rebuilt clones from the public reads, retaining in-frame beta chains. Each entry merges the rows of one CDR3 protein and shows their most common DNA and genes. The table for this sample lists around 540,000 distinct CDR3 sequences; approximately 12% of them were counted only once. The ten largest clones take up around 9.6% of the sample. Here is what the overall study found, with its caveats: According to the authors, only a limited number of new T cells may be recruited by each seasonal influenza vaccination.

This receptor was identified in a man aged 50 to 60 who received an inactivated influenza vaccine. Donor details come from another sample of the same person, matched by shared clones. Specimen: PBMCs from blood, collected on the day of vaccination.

Here is the DNA: TGTGCCAGCAGCCAAGAGGACTATGGCTACGAGCAGTACTTC. Its product reads: CASSQEDYGYEQYF. The rearrangement joined TRBV4-2 to TRBJ2-7; the D gene is perhaps TRBD2, from 6 matching bases. The germline V gene provides CDR1 LGHNA and CDR2 YNFKEQ. V loses 0 bases of germline sequence and J loses 3 bases, and the interval between the two ends is 9 bases. CDR3 length: 14 amino acids, cysteine to phenylalanine. Only CDR3 DNA remains: 42 bases, in frame from the first base.